This TCR beta chain was obtained from a study of CD8 T cells in ankylosing spondylitis. Making use of molecular barcodes, quantitative 5'-RACE generated TCR beta libraries. TCRdb redid the calling of the 5' RACE reads with MiXCR, one entry per CDR3 protein. The table lists about 270,000 distinct CDR3 sequences, about 30% of them singletons. The TCR comes from a male donor with ankylosing spondylitis or in good health (not recorded which). Sequencing was carried out using blood, either unsorted or a sorted T cell fraction (not recorded which).

The DNA for the CDR3 is TGTGCCAGCTCAGCCCGGACAGGGAGAGGGAGCTCCTACGAGCAGTACTTC. Protein sequence: CASSARTGRGSSYEQYF. The rearrangement links TRBV18 to TRBJ2-7, with TRBD1 identical over 8 bases. This CDR3 spans 17 amino acids. V trimming: 5 bases; J trimming: 0 bases; junction bases outside the gene matches: 12. Germline lookup yields CDR1 KGHSH and CDR2 LQKENI.